This TCR beta chain is from a study of regulatory T cells in long-lasting Graves disease. Building the TCR beta libraries relied on iRepertoire HTBI primers, and CDR3 regions underwent Arm-PCR. Each CDR3 protein gets one entry after TCRdb re-called the multiplex PCR reads with MiXCR. The table shows around 460,000 distinct CDR3 sequences, with 22% occurring only once. To note about this clonotype: It differs at one base from a far larger clone, so likely a read error.

Described time point: persistent/refractory GD, antithyroid drugs over 5 years with positive TRAb. Researchers made the TCR library from RNA that was extracted from PBMCs. This TCR derives from a female donor with Graves disease. The sample here was peripheral blood mononuclear cells (PBMCs), taken when the disease was refractory, from a patient treated with antithyroid drugs.

The CDR3 sequence: CASSYSIAGIQENQYF. The CDR3 DNA reads TGTGCCAGCAGTTACTCGATAGCGGGGATACAAGAGAACCAGTACTTC. The chain joins TRBV12-3 or TRBV12-4 to TRBJ2-5; 8 bases are shared with TRBD2. This CDR3 contains 16 residues.